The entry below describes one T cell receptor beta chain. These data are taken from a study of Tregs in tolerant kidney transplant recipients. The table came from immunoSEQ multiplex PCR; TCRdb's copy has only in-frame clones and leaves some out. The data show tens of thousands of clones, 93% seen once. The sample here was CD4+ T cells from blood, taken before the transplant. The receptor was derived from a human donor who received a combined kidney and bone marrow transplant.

The CDR3, as DNA: TGTGCCAGCACCCTAAATCGGGCGGGAGAGACCCAGTACTTC. Protein: CASTLNRAGETQYF. The chain recombines TRBV2 with TRBJ2-5; weak D call: TRBD2 (5 bases). CDR3 length: 14 residues. Germline V gene sequence: CDR1 SNHLY, CDR2 FYNNEI. The V end lost 7 bases, the J end lost 4 bases, and 16 bases lay between the germline ends.